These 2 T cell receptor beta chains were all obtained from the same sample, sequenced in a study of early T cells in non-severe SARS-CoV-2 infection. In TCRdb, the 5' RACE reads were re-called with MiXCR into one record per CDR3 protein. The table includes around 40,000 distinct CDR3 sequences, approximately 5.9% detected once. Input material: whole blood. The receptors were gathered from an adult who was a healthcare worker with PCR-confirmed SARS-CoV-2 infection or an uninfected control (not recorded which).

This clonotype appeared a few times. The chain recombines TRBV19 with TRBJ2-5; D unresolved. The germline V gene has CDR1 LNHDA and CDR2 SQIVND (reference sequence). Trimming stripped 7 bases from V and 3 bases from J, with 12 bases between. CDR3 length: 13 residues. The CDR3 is CASTTFGEETQYF. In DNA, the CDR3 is TGTGCCAGTACGACCTTTGGGGAAGAGACCCAGTACTTC.

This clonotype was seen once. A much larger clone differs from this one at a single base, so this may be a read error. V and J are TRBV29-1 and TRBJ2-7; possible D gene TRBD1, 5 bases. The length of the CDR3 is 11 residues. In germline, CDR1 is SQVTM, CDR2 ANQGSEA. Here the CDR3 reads CSVTRVDERYF. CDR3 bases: TGCAGCGTTACCAGGGTAGACGAGCGGTACTTC.